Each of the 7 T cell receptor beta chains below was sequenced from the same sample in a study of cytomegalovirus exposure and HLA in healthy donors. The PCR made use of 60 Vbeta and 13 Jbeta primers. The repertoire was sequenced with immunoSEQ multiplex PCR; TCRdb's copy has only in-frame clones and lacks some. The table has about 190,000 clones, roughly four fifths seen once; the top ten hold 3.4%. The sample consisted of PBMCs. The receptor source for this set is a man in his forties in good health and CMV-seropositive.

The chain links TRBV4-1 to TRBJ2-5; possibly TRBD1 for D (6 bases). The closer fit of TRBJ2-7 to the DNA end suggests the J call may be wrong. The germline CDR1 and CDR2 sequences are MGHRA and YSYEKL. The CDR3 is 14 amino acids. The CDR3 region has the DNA TGCGCCAGCAGCCAACTAGGACAGCGCTACGAGCAGTACTTC. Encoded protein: CASSQLGQRYEQYF.

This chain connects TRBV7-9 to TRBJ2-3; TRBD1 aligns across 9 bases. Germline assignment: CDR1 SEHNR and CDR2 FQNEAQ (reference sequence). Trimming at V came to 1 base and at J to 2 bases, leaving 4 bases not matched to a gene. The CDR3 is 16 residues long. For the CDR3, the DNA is TGTGCCAGCAGCTTAGGGGACAGGGTGGCCACAGATACGCAGTATTTT. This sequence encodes CASSLGDRVATDTQYF.

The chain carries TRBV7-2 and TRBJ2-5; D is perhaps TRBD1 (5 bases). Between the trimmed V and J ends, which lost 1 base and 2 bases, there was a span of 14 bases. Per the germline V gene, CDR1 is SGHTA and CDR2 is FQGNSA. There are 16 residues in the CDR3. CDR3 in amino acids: CASSLVLAGIQETQYF. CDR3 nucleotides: TGTGCCAGCAGCTTAGTTTTGGCAGGGATACAAGAGACCCAGTACTTC.

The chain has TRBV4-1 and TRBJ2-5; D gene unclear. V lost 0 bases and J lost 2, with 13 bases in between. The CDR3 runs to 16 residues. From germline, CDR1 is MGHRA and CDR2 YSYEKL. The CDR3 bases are TGCGCCAGCAGCCAAGATCTATCACAGACGCAAGAGACCCAGTACTTC. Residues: CASSQDLSQTQETQYF.

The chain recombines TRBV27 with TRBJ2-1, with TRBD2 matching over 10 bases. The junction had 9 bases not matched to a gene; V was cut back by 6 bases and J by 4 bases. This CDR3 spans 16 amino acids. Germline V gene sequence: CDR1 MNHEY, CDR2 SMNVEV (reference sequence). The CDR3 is CASRPLLAGPYNEQFF. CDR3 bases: TGTGCCAGCAGACCCCTACTAGCGGGACCTTACAATGAGCAGTTCTTC.

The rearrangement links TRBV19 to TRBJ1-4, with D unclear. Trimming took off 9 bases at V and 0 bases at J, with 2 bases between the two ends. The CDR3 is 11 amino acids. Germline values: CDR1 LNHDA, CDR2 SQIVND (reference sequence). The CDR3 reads CASATNEKLFF. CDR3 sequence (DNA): TGTGCCAGCGCAACTAATGAAAAACTGTTTTTT.

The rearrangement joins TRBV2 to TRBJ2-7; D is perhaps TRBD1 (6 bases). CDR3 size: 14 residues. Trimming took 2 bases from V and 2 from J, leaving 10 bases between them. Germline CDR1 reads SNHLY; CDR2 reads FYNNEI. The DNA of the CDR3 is TGTGCCAGCAGTGAATTAGAGGGGGCCTACGAGCAGTACTTC. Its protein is CASSELEGAYEQYF. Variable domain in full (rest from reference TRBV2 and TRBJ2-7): EPEVTQTPSHQVTQMGQEVILRCVPISNHLYFYWYRQILGQKVEFLVSFYNNEISEKSEIFDDQFSVERPDGSNFTLKIRSTKLEDSAMYFCASSELEGAYEQYFGPGTRLTVT.